What follows is one TCR beta chain and its context. The junction departs from germline at one end; a sequencing error may be responsible. The data belong to a study of control samples from healthy donors and cancer patients. Here immunoSEQ multiplex PCR was the method, and the copy in TCRdb shows in-frame clones only, minus some. The sample records fewer than 500,000 clones, 75% to 95% being singletons. The CDR3 totals 14 residues. Germline assignment: CDR1 MDHEN and CDR2 SYDVKM. This rearrangement joins TRBV28 to TRBJ1-4; D is perhaps TRBD1 (5 bases). Sequencing input: PBMCs. The clonotype was recovered from a man in his forties with head and neck cancer. The CDR3 sequence is CASRDAGTNEKLFF. The DNA for the CDR3 is TGTGCCAGCAGAGACGCAGGGACTAACGAAAAACTGTTTTTT.